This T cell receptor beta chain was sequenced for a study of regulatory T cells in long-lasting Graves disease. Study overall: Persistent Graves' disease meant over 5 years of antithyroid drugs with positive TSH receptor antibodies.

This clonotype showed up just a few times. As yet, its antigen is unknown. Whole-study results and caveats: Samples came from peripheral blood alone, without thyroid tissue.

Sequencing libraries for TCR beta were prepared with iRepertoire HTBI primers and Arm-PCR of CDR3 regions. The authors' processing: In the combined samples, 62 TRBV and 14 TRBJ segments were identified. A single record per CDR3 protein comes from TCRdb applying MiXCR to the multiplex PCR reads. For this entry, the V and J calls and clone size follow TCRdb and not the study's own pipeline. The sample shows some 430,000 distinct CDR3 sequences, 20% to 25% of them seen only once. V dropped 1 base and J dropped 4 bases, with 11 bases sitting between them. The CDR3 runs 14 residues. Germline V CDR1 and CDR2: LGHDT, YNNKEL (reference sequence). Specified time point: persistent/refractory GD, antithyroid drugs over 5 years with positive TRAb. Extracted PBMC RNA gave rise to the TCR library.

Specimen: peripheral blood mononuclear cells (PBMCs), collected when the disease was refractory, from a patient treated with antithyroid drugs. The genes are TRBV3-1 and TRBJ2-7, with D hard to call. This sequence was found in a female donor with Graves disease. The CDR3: CASSQAGDLYEQYF. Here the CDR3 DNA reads TGTGCCAGCAGCCAAGCCGGAGACCTTTACGAGCAGTACTTC.